This T cell receptor beta chain is from a study of T cells in Graves' hyperthyroidism and ophthalmopathy. General study findings and limits: Model predictions of ophthalmopathy came a median about 6.3 months before onset.

Germline V gene sequence: CDR1 GTSNPN, CDR2 SVGIG (reference sequence). The CDR3 spans 15 residues. After removal of 5 bases from V and 6 bases from J, the junction contained 12 bases not matched to a gene. Amplification of TCR beta CDR3 regions was performed using RNA transcripts as template. The study used the HTBI primer set for a first-round RT-PCR of the TCR CDR3. A single record per CDR3 protein comes from TCRdb applying MiXCR to the multiplex PCR reads. The sample records around 530,000 distinct CDR3 sequences, about a sixth being singletons. This clonotype has just a few counts. Its antigen remains unknown.

The chain has TRBV30 and TRBJ2-1, with TRBD2 matching 8 bases. The sequence derives from a young woman with Graves' ophthalmopathy. Sequenced input: blood. CDR3 in amino acids: CAWDFEAGARNEQFF. CDR3 in DNA: TGTGCCTGGGACTTCGAAGCGGGGGCCCGCAATGAGCAGTTCTTC.